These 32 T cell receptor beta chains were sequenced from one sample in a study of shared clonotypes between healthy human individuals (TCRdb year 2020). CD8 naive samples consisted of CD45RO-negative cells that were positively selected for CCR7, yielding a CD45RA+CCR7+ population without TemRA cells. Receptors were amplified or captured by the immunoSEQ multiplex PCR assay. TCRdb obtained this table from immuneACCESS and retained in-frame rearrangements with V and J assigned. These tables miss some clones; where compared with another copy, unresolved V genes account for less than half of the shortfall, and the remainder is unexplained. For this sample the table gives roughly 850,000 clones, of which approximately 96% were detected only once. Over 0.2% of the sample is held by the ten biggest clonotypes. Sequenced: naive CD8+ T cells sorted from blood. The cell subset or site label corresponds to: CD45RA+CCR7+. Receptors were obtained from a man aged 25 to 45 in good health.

CDR3 sequence: CASSVHGGPNTGELFF. The CDR3 DNA reads as TGTGCCAGCAGCGTACACGGGGGGCCGAACACCGGGGAGCTGTTTTTT. The rearrangement joins TRBV9 to TRBJ2-2; a possible D gene is TRBD2 (7 bases). The CDR3 spans 16 residues. CDR1 and CDR2 (germline): SGDLS, YYNGEE. V was clipped by 1 base and J by 0 bases, with 10 bases between them.

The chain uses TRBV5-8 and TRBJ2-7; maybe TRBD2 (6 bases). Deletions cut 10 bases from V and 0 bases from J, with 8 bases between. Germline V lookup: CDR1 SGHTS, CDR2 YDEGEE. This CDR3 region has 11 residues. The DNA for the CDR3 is TGTGCCCCGGGGGACTCCTACGAGCAGTACTTC. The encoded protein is CAPGDSYEQYF.

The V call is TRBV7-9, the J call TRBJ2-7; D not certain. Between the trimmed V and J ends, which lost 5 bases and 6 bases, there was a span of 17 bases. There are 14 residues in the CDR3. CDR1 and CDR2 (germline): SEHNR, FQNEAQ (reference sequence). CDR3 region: CASSQAVQPAEQYF. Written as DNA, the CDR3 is TGTGCCAGCAGCCAAGCCGTCCAGCCAGCCGAGCAGTACTTC.

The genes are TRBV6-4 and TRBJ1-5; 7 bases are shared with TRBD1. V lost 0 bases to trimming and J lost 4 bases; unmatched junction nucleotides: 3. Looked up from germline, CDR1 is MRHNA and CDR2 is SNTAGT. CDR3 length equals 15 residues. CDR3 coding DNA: TGTGCCAGCAGTGACTCTGACAGGGCTAATCAGCCCCAGCATTTT. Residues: CASSDSDRANQPQHF.

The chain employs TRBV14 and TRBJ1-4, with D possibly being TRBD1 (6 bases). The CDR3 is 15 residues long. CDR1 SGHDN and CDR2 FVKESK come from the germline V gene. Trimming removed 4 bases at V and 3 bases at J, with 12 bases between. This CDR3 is CASSLYRVANEKLFF. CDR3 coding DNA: TGTGCCAGCAGCCTTTACAGGGTGGCTAATGAAAAACTGTTTTTT.

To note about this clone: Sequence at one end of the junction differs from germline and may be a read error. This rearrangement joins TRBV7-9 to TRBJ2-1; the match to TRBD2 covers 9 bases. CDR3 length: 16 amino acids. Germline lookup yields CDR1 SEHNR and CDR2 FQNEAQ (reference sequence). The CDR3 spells CASSTQAGGSFNEQFF. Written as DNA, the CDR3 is TGTGCCAGCAGCACACAAGCGGGAGGATCCTTCAATGAGCAGTTCTTC.

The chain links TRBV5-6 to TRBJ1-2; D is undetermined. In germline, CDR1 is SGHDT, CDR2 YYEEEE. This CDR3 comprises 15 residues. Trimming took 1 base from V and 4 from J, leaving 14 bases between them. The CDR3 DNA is TGTGCCAGCAGCTTGCGAAGGGCCCCCATCTATGGCTACACCTTC. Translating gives CASSLRRAPIYGYTF.

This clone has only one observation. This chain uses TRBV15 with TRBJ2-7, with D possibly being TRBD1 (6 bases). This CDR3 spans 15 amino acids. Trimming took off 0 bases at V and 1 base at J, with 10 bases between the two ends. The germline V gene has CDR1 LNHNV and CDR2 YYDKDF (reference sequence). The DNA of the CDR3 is TGTGCCACCAGCAGAGATTTCGGGACATCCTACGAGCAGTACTTC. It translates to CATSRDFGTSYEQYF.

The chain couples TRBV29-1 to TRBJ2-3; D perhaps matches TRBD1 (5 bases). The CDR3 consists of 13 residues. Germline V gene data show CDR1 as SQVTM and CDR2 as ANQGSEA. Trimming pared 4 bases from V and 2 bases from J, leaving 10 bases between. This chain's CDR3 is CSVGGQNTDTQYF. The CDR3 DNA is TGCAGCGTTGGTGGACAAAACACAGATACGCAGTATTTT.

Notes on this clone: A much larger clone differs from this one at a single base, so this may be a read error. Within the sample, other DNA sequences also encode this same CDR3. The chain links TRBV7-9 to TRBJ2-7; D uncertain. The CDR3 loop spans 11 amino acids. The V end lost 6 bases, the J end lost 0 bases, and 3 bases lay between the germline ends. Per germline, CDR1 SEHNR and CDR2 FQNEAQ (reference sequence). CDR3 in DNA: TGTGCCAGCAGTTTCTCCTACGAGCAGTACTTC. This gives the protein CASSFSYEQYF.

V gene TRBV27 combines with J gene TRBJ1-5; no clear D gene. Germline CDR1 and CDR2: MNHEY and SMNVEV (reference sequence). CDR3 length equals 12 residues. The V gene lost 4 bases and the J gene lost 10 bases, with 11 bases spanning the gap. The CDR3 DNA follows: TGTGCCAGCAGTTCCGACGGAAGCCCCCAGCATTTT. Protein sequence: CASSSDGSPQHF.

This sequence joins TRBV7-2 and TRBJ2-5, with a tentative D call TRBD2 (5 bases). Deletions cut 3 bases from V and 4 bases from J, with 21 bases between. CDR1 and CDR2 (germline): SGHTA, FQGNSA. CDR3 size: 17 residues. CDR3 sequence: CASSFSSDSPPGETQYF. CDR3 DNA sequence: TGTGCCAGCAGCTTCAGTAGCGATAGCCCCCCTGGAGAGACCCAGTACTTC.

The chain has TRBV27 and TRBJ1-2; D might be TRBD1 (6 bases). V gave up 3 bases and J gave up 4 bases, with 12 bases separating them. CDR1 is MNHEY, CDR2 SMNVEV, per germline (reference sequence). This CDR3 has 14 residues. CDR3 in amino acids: CASSLRGGLYGYTF. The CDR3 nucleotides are TGTGCCAGCAGTTTGAGGGGGGGGCTCTATGGCTACACCTTC.

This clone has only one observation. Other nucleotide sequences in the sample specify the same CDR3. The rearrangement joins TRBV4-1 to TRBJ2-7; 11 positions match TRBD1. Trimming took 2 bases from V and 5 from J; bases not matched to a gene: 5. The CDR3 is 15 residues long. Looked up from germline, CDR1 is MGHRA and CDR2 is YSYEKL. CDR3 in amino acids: CASSQTGTGGNEQYF. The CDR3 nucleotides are TGCGCCAGCAGCCAAACCGGGACAGGGGGTAACGAGCAGTACTTC.

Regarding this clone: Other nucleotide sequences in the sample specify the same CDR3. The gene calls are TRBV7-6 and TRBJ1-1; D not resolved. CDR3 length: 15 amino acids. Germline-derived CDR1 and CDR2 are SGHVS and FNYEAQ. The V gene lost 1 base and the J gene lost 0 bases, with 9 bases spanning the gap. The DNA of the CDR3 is TGTGCCAGCAGCTTAGGGACGGCGATGAACACTGAAGCTTTCTTT. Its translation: CASSLGTAMNTEAFF.

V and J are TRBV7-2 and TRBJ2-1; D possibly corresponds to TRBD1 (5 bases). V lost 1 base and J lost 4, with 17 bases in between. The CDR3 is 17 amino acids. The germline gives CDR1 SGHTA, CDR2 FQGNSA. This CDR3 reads CASSLEAGLVGYNEQFF. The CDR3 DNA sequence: TGTGCCAGCAGCTTAGAGGCAGGGCTAGTTGGATACAATGAGCAGTTCTTC.

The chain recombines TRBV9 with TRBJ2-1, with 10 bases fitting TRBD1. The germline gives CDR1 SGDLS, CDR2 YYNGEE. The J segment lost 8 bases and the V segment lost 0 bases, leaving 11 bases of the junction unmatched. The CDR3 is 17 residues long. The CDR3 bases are TGTGCCAGCAGCGTAGCTGGACCGGGACAGGGGACCTATGAGCAGTTCTTC. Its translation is CASSVAGPGQGTYEQFF.

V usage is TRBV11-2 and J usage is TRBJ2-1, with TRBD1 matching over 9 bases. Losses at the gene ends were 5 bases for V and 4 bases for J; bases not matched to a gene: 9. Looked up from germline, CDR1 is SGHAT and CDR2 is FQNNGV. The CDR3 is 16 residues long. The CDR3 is CASSPPRDRAYNEQFF. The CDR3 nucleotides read TGTGCCAGCAGCCCTCCCCGGGACAGGGCGTACAATGAGCAGTTCTTC.

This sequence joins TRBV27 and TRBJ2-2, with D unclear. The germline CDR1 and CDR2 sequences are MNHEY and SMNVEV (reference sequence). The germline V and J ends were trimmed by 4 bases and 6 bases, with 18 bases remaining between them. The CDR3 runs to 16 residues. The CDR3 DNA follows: TGTGCCAGCAGTTCCGAGACCGGGTTCATCCCCGGGGAGCTGTTTTTT. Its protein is CASSSETGFIPGELFF.

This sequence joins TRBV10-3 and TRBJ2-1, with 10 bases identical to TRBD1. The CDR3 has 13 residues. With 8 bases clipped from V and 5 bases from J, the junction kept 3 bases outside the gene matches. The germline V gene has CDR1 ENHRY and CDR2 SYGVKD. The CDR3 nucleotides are TGTGCCATCCCGGGACAGGGGAACAATGAGCAGTTCTTC. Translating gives CAIPGQGNNEQFF.

The CDR3: CASRSVSYEQYF. The CDR3 DNA reads TGTGCCAGCAGGTCCGTGTCCTACGAGCAGTACTTC. The rearrangement links TRBV6-5 to TRBJ2-7; D gene uncertain. The CDR3 contains 12 residues. V was trimmed by 6 bases and J by 1 base, leaving 7 bases between them. The germline gives CDR1 MNHEY, CDR2 SVGAGI.

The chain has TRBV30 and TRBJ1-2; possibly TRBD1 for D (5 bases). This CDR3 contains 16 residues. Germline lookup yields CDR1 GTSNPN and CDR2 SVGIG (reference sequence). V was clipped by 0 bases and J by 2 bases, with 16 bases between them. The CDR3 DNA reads TGTGCCTGGAGTGTACGGGGGGGTACAGTGAACTATGGCTACACCTTC. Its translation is CAWSVRGGTVNYGYTF. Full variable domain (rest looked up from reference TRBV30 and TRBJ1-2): SQTIHQWPATLVQPVGSPLSLECTVEGTSNPNLYWYRQAAGRGLQLLFYSVGIGQISSEVPQNLSASRPQDRQFILSSKKLLLSDSGFYLCAWSVRGGTVNYGYTFGSGTRLTVV.

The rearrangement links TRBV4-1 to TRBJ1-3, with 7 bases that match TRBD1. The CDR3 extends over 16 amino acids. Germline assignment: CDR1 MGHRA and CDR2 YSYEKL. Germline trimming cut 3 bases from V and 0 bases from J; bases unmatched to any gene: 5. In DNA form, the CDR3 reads TGCGCCAGCAGCCAGCTACAGGGGATCTCTGGAAACACCATATATTTT. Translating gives CASSQLQGISGNTIYF.

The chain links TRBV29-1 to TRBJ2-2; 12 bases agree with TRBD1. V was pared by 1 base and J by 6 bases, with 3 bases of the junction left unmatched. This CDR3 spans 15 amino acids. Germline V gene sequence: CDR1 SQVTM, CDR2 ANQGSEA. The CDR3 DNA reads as TGCAGCGTTGAAGGCGGGACAGGGGGCTCCGGGGAGCTGTTTTTT. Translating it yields CSVEGGTGGSGELFF.

CDR3 DNA sequence: TGTGCCAGCAGCCCGGAGTGGACAGGGAAAACCGGGGAGCTGTTTTTT. This codes for CASSPEWTGKTGELFF. This chain joins TRBV5-5 and TRBJ2-2, with 8 bases matching TRBD1. The CDR3 extends over 16 amino acids. After removal of 4 bases from V and 5 bases from J, the junction contained 10 bases not matched to a gene. CDR1 and CDR2 from the germline V gene are SGHKS and YYEKEE (reference sequence).

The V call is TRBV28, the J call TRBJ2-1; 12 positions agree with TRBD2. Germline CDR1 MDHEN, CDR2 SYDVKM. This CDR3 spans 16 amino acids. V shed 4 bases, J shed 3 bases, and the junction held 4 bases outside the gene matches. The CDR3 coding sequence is TGTGCCAGCAGTTCGAAGACTAGCGGGGGCTACAATGAGCAGTTCTTC. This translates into CASSSKTSGGYNEQFF.

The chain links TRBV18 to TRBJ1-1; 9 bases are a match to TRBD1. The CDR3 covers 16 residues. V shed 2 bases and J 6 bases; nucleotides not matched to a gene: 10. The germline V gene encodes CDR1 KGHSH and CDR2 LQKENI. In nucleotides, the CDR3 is TGTGCCAGCTCACCAGGGGACAGGGCCGGGAGCTCTGAAGCTTTCTTT. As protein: CASSPGDRAGSSEAFF.

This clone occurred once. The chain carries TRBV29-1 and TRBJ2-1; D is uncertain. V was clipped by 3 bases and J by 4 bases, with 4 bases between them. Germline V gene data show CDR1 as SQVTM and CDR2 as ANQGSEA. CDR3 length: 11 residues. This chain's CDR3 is CSVDEYNEQFF. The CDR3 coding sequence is TGCAGCGTTGACGAGTACAATGAGCAGTTCTTC.

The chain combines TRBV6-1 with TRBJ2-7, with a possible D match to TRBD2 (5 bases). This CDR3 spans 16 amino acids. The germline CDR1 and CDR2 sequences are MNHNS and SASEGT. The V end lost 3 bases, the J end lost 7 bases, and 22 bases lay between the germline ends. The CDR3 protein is CASSEMGPGSFSEQYF. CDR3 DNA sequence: TGTGCCAGCAGTGAGATGGGCCCGGGATCCTTTTCGGAGCAGTACTTC.

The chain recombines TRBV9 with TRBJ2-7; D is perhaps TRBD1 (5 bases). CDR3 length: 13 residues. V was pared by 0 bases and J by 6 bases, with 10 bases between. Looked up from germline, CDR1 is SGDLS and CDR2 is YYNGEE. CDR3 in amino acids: CASSVAGRAEQYF. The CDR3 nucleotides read TGTGCCAGCAGCGTAGCTGGCAGGGCCGAGCAGTACTTC.

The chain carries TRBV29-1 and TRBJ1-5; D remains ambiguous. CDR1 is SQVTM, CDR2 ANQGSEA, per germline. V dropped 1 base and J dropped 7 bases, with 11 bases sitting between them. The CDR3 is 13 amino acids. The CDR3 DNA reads TGCAGCGTTGAAGGAGTGGACGGCCAGCCCCAGCATTTT. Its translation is CSVEGVDGQPQHF.

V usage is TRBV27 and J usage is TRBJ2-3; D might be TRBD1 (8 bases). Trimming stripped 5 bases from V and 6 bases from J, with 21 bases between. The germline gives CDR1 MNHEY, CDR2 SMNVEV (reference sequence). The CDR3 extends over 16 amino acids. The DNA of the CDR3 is TGTGCCAGCAGTAGGCTAGCGGTAACAGGGGGGGATACGCAGTATTTT. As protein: CASSRLAVTGGDTQYF.